This TCR beta chain was captured by sequencing in a study of T cells in localized non-small cell lung cancer. Assay used: immunoSEQ multiplex PCR; TCRdb lists only in-frame clones, some missing. The sample has over 20,000 clones, approximately 87% seen once; the top ten hold 15% to 20%. Study observations and caveats: Longer overall survival associated with higher blood T cell density; shorter survival with higher adjacent-lung clonality. Investigators sequenced only a single tumor region, leaving heterogeneity possible.

Germline V CDR1 and CDR2: SGHDN, FVKESK. The CDR3 consists of 13 residues. V gave up 4 bases and J gave up 7 bases, with 10 bases separating them. On this clone: What it binds is not known.

The rearrangement joins TRBV14 to TRBJ2-2; D not resolved. This specimen consisted of PBMCs, obtained before any cancer treatment. This sequence was found in a woman aged 35 to 69 with stage II squamous cell lung carcinoma. The DNA of the CDR3 is TGTGCCAGCAGCCCTTCGGTCGTCGGGGAGCTGTTTTTT. Translation: CASSPSVVGELFF.